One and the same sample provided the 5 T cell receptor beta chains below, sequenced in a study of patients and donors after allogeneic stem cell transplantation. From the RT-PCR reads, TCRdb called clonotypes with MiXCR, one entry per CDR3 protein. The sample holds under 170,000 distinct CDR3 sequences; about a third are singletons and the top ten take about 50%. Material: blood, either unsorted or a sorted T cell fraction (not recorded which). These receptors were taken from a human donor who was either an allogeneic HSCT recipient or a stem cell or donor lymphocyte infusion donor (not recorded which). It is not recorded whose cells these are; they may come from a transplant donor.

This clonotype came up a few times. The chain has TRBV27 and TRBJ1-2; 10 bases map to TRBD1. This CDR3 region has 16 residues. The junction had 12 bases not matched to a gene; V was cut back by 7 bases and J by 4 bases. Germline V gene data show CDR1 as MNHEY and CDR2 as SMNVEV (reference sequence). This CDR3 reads CASTNLPGQGSYGYTF. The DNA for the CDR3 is TGTGCCAGCACCAATCTACCGGGACAGGGGAGCTATGGCTACACCTTC.

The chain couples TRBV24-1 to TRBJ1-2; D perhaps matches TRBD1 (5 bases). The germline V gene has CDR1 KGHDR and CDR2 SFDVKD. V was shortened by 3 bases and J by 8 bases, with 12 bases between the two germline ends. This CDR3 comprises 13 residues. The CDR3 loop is CATSDRPQGGYTF. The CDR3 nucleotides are TGTGCCACCAGTGATCGGCCCCAGGGAGGCTACACCTTC.

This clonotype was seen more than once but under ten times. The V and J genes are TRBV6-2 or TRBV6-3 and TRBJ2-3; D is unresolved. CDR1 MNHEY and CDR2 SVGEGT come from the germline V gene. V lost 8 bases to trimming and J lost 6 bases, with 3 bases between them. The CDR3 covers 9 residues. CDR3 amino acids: CASGDTQYF. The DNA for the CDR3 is TGTGCCAGCGGGGATACGCAGTATTTT.

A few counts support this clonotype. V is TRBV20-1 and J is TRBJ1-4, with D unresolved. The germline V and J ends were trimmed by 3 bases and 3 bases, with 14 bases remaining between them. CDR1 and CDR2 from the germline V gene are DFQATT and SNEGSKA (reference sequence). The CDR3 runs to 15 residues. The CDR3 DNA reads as TGCAGTGCTAGGGTGAAGGGTGTGCCTAATGAAAAACTGTTTTTT. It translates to CSARVKGVPNEKLFF.

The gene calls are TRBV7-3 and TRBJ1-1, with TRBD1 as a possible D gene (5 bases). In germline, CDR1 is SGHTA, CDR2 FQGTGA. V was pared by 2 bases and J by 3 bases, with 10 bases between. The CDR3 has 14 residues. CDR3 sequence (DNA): TGTGCCAGCAGCTTATTGGGGGAACACACTGAAGCTTTCTTT. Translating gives CASSLLGEHTEAFF.